One and the same sample provided the 25 T cell receptor beta chains below, sequenced in a study of blood T cell repertoires in COVID-19. Here immunoSEQ multiplex PCR was the method, and the copy in TCRdb shows in-frame clones only, minus some. The sample lists 250,000 to 350,000 clones, over 80% seen once, with approximately 6.5% in the top ten. Material for sequencing was peripheral blood. These receptors came from a woman aged 45-60 years with COVID-19, enrolled during active disease.

J is TRBJ2-1 and V is TRBV27, with a tentative D call TRBD2 (5 bases). The CDR3 spans 12 residues. Germline V gene sequence: CDR1 MNHEY, CDR2 SMNVEV (reference sequence). V dropped 4 bases and J dropped 5 bases, with 6 bases sitting between them. DNA of the CDR3: TGTGCCAGCAGTTCGAGGGACAATGAGCAGTTCTTC. This codes for CASSSRDNEQFF.

The chain combines TRBV5-6 with TRBJ2-5, with TRBD1 as a possible D gene (5 bases). Trimming took 1 base from V and 1 from J, leaving 11 bases between them. Germline assignment: CDR1 SGHDT and CDR2 YYEEEE. The CDR3 runs to 15 residues. The CDR3 DNA is TGTGCCAGCAGCTTGCGTCAGGGCTTCCAAGAGACCCAGTACTTC. This sequence encodes CASSLRQGFQETQYF.

This clone was observed a single time. J is TRBJ2-1 and V is TRBV30; a weak D match, TRBD1 (6 bases). V dropped 4 bases and J dropped 0 bases, with 25 bases sitting between them. The CDR3 length is 19 residues. Germline loops: CDR1 GTSNPN, CDR2 SVGIG (reference sequence). DNA for the CDR3: TGTGCCTGGACTCTCACAAGGGGGAGAGAGGATCGCTCCTACAATGAGCAGTTCTTC. Translating gives CAWTLTRGREDRSYNEQFF.

This chain links TRBV5-4 with TRBJ1-1; 8 bases are shared with TRBD1. Germline V gene sequence: CDR1 SGHNT, CDR2 YYREEE (reference sequence). The J segment lost 2 bases and the V segment lost 4 bases, leaving 7 bases of the junction unmatched. This CDR3 region has 15 residues. CDR3 region: CASSTIGQGNTEAFF. DNA of the CDR3: TGTGCCAGCAGCACGATCGGACAGGGTAACACTGAAGCTTTCTTT.

This sequence joins TRBV6-2 or TRBV6-3 and TRBJ2-3; D might be TRBD2 (7 bases). V was trimmed by 6 bases and J by 5 bases, leaving 15 bases between them. There are 14 residues in the CDR3. Germline V CDR1 and CDR2: MNHEY, SVGEGT. CDR3 nucleotide sequence: TGTGCCAGCAGCCTGCGGGGGCCTTTAGATACGCAGTATTTT. It codes for CASSLRGPLDTQYF.

This chain's CDR3 is CAYPLAGGNTGELFF. CDR3 DNA: TGTGCCTACCCACTAGCGGGGGGGAACACCGGGGAGCTGTTTTTT. This chain links TRBV30 with TRBJ2-2; TRBD2 matches at 12 bases. Germline V gene data show CDR1 as GTSNPN and CDR2 as SVGIG (reference sequence). The CDR3 covers 15 residues. Germline trimming cut 7 bases from V and 1 base from J; bases unmatched to any gene: 4.

The CDR3 DNA sequence: TGCAGCGTTGTTAGCGGGAGGGTCCTGGAGACCCAGTACTTC. Translating it yields CSVVSGRVLETQYF. V gene TRBV29-1 combines with J gene TRBJ2-5, with 11 bases that match TRBD2. J gave up 5 bases and V 4 bases, and 6 bases lay outside the gene matches. The germline V gene encodes CDR1 SQVTM and CDR2 ANQGSEA. The CDR3 loop spans 14 amino acids. Drawing the rest from reference TRBV29-1 and TRBJ2-5, the complete variable domain is SAVISQKPSRDICQRGTSLTIQCQVDSQVTMMFWYRQQPGQSLTLIATANQGSEATYESGFVIDKFPISRPNLTFSTLTVSNMSPEDSSIYLCSVVSGRVLETQYFGPGTRLLVL.

The chain combines TRBV11-1 with TRBJ2-3; D remains ambiguous. CDR1 and CDR2 from the germline V gene are SGHAT and FQDESV (reference sequence). The CDR3 sequence is 15 residues long. V was pared by 2 bases and J by 3 bases, with 12 bases between. The CDR3: CASSLILTTTDTQYF. CDR3 nucleotide sequence: TGTGCCAGCAGCTTAATATTAACAACAACAGATACGCAGTATTTT.

The V call is TRBV19, the J call TRBJ2-2, with 7 bases aligning to TRBD2. This CDR3 spans 16 amino acids. After removal of 7 bases from V and 4 bases from J, the junction contained 12 bases not matched to a gene. Germline values: CDR1 LNHDA, CDR2 SQIVND (reference sequence). The CDR3 DNA follows: TGTGCCAGTAAAGGGACCCGGGAGGAAGTCACCGGGGAGCTGTTTTTT. Translating it yields CASKGTREEVTGELFF.

The chain employs TRBV19 and TRBJ2-5; possibly TRBD1 for D (5 bases). Germline assignment: CDR1 LNHDA and CDR2 SQIVND (reference sequence). V was pared by 8 bases and J by 7 bases, with 17 bases between. The CDR3 spans 13 residues. CDR3 loop: CASDTGGLGTQYF. The CDR3 nucleotides read TGTGCCAGTGACACAGGCGGATTAGGGACCCAGTACTTC. The full variable domain, with the rest looked up from reference TRBV19 and TRBJ2-5, is DGGITQSPKYLFRKEGQNVTLSCEQNLNHDAMYWYRQDPGQGLRLIYYSQIVNDFQKGDIAEGYSVSREKKESFPLTVTSAQKNPTAFYLCASDTGGLGTQYFGPGTRLLVL.

The CDR3 loop reads CASSWTGTAAFLHF. In nucleotides, the CDR3 is TGTGCCAGCAGCTGGACCGGGACAGCGGCATTTCTCCACTTT. This rearrangement joins TRBV5-4 to TRBJ1-6; 7 nucleotides match TRBD1. Germline CDR1 SGHNT, CDR2 YYREEE (reference sequence). This CDR3 is 14 amino acids long. V trimming: 3 bases; J trimming: 16 bases; junction bases outside the gene matches: 13.

V and J are TRBV4-2 and TRBJ2-2; TRBD1 matches at 9 bases. CDR3 length: 18 residues. CDR1 is LGHNA and CDR2 is YNFKEQ in the germline V gene. V was pared by 4 bases and J by 3 bases, with 12 bases of the junction left unmatched. The CDR3 sequence is CASSRRPGGQGDTGELFF. CDR3 sequence (DNA): TGTGCCAGCAGCCGAAGACCGGGGGGACAGGGCGACACCGGGGAGCTGTTTTTT.

This chain's CDR3 is CASGLAGGLGYEQYF. CDR3 coding DNA: TGTGCCAGCGGCCTAGCGGGAGGGCTAGGCTACGAGCAGTACTTC. This chain joins TRBV6-5 and TRBJ2-7, with 12 bases aligning to TRBD2. Losses at the gene ends were 8 bases for V and 3 bases for J; bases not matched to a gene: 8. Germline CDR1 is MNHEY and CDR2 is SVGAGI. The CDR3 covers 15 residues.

V and J are TRBV7-9 and TRBJ1-2; 7 nucleotides line up with TRBD1. Germline V CDR1 and CDR2: SEHNR, FQNEAQ (reference sequence). Unmatched junction bases numbered 1, after V lost 1 base and J lost 5 bases. The CDR3 covers 13 residues. CDR3 region: CASSLGRGYGYTF. The DNA of the CDR3 is TGTGCCAGCAGCTTAGGCAGGGGGTATGGCTACACCTTC.

In this sample, this clone turned up a few times. V usage is TRBV6-2 or TRBV6-3 and J usage is TRBJ2-3; 7 nucleotides line up with TRBD2. The CDR3 sequence is 14 residues long. Germline CDR1 is MNHEY and CDR2 is SVGEGT. The junction had 1 base not matched to a gene; V was cut back by 2 bases and J by 2 bases. CDR3 DNA: TGTGCCAGCAGTTACGGGAGGGCCACAGATACGCAGTATTTT. It codes for CASSYGRATDTQYF.

This clone has only one observation. The chain uses TRBV6-2 or TRBV6-3 and TRBJ1-1; 11 positions match TRBD1. This CDR3 is built from 16 residues. Germline CDR1 is MNHEY and CDR2 is SVGEGT. J gave up 0 bases and V 5 bases, and 5 bases lay outside the gene matches. For the CDR3, the DNA is TGTGCCAGCAGTACCCGGACAGGGGGCTTGAACACTGAAGCTTTCTTT. Its translation is CASSTRTGGLNTEAFF.

The chain is built from TRBV11-2 and TRBJ1-2; 12 positions agree with TRBD1. The CDR3 extends over 16 amino acids. V dropped 2 bases and J dropped 4; count of bases not matched to a gene: 5. Germline loops: CDR1 SGHAT, CDR2 FQNNGV. The CDR3 coding sequence is TGTGCCAGCAGCTTATTTGGGACAGGGGGCTCCTATGGCTACACCTTC. This translates into CASSLFGTGGSYGYTF.

The chain recombines TRBV13 with TRBJ1-1, with 9 positions matching TRBD1. The CDR3 loop spans 15 amino acids. V shed 5 bases, J shed 1 base, and the junction held 5 bases outside the gene matches. Germline-derived CDR1 and CDR2 are PRHDT and FYEKMQ (reference sequence). The CDR3 here is CASSTPGQGNTEAFF. CDR3 nucleotides: TGTGCCAGCAGCACCCCGGGACAGGGGAACACTGAAGCTTTCTTT. The whole variable domain, filled in from reference TRBV13 and TRBJ1-1, reads AAGVIQSPRHLIKEKRETATLKCYPIPRHDTVYWYQQGPGQDPQFLISFYEKMQSDKGSIPDRFSAQQFSDYHSELNMSSLELGDSALYFCASSTPGQGNTEAFFGQGTRLTVV.

This chain uses TRBV11-2 with TRBJ2-3; TRBD2 matches 10 bases. The CDR3 has 19 residues. Germline loops: CDR1 SGHAT, CDR2 FQNNGV. J gave up 1 base and V 1 base, and 11 bases lay outside the gene matches. The CDR3 reads CASSLVPAGGVFGTDTQYF. In nucleotides, the CDR3 is TGTGCCAGCAGCTTAGTTCCAGCGGGAGGGGTATTTGGCACAGATACGCAGTATTTT.

The chain links TRBV19 to TRBJ2-1, with 7 bases lining up with TRBD1. The CDR3 covers 17 residues. J gave up 1 base and V 4 bases, and 10 bases lay outside the gene matches. The germline V gene has CDR1 LNHDA and CDR2 SQIVND (reference sequence). CDR3 region: CASSNRTGGLSYNEQFF. The CDR3 DNA is TGTGCCAGTAGTAACCGGACAGGAGGCTTATCCTACAATGAGCAGTTCTTC.

The chain carries TRBV30 and TRBJ1-1, with a tentative D call TRBD1 (6 bases). V dropped 2 bases and J dropped 4 bases, with 11 bases sitting between them. The CDR3 length is 13 residues. Germline CDR1 GTSNPN, CDR2 SVGIG (reference sequence). CDR3 sequence reads: CAWSTGGRTEAFF. CDR3 DNA sequence: TGTGCCTGGAGTACGGGGGGGCGCACTGAAGCTTTCTTT.

This sequence joins TRBV7-9 and TRBJ2-2; 11 nucleotides line up with TRBD2. Germline CDR1 is SEHNR and CDR2 is FQNEAQ (reference sequence). The CDR3 covers 17 residues. Losses at the gene ends were 3 bases for V and 6 bases for J; bases not matched to a gene: 9. The CDR3 nucleotides read TGTGCCAGCAGCTTGTTGACTAGCGGGATTTATCCCGGGGAGCTGTTTTTT. Translating gives CASSLLTSGIYPGELFF.

The rearrangement uses TRBV27 and TRBJ2-3; a possible D gene is TRBD1 (6 bases). The germline CDR1 and CDR2 sequences are MNHEY and SMNVEV (reference sequence). This CDR3 contains 14 residues. V lost 5 bases, J lost 0 bases, and 9 bases lay in between. CDR3 in amino acids: CASSPRGSTDTQYF. CDR3 sequence (DNA): TGTGCCAGCAGTCCCAGGGGTAGCACAGATACGCAGTATTTT.

The CDR3 DNA reads as TGTGCCAGCAGTGATGGGGGTTGGAGGGGCGCTGAGCAGTTCTTC. Translated, it gives CASSDGGWRGAEQFF. J is TRBJ2-1 and V is TRBV25-1, with D possibly being TRBD2 (6 bases). The germline V gene has CDR1 MGHDK and CDR2 SYGVNS. V shed 3 bases and J shed 9 bases, with 18 bases lying between them. This CDR3 is built from 15 residues.

The chain combines TRBV5-6 with TRBJ2-7; D gene ambiguous. V was shortened by 2 bases and J by 3 bases, with 21 bases between the two germline ends. The CDR3 has 17 residues. Germline values: CDR1 SGHDT, CDR2 YYEEEE. As DNA, the CDR3 is TGTGCCAGCAGCTTCGTGGTGCGCGGAGCGAACGACTACGAGCAGTACTTC. This gives the protein CASSFVVRGANDYEQYF.